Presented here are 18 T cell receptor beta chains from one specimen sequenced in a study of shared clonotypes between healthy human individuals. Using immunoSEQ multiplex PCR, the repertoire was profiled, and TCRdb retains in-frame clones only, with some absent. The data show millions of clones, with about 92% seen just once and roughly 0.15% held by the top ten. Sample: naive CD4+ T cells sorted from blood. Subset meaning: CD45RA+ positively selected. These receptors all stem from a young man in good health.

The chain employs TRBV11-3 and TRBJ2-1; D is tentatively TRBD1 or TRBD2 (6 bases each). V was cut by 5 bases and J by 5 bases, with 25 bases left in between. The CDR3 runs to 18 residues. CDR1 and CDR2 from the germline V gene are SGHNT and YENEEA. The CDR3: CASSPGMRARGQDNEQFF. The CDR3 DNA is TGTGCCAGCAGCCCCGGGATGAGGGCGCGGGGACAAGACAATGAGCAGTTCTTC.

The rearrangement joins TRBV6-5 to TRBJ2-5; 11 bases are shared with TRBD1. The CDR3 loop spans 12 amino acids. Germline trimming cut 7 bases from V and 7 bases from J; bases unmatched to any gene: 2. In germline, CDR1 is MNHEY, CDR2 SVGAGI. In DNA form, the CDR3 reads TGTGCCAGCACTGGGACAGGGGGGACCCAGTACTTC. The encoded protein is CASTGTGGTQYF.

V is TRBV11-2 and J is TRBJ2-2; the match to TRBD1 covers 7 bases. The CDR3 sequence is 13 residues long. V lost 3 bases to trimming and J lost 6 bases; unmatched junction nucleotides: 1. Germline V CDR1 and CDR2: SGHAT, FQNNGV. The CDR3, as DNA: TGTGCCAGCAGCTTTGACAGGGCCGGGGAGCTGTTTTTT. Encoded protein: CASSFDRAGELFF. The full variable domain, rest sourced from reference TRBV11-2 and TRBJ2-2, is EAGVAQSPRYKIIEKRQSVAFWCNPISGHATLYWYQQILGQGPKLLIQFQNNGVVDDSQLPKDRFSAERLKGVDSTLKIQPAKLEDSAVYLCASSFDRAGELFFGEGSRLTVL.

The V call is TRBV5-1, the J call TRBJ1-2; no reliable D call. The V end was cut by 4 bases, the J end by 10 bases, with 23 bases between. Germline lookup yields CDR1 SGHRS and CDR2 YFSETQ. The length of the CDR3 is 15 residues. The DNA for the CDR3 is TGCGCCAGCAGCCCCCCGGTAGGGAACACCGCCTCCTACACCTTC. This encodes CASSPPVGNTASYTF.

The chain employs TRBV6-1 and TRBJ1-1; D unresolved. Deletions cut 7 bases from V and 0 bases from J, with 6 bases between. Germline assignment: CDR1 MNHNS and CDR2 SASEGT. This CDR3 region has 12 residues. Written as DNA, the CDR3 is TGTGCCAGCAAACCCGTGAACACTGAAGCTTTCTTT. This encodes CASKPVNTEAFF.

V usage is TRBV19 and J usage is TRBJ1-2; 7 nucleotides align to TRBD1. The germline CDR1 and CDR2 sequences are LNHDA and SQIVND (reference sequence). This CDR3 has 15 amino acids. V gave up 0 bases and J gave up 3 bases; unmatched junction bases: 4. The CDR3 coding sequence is TGTGCCAGTAGTATAGAAGGGAGGGGGCACTATGGCTACACCTTC. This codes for CASSIEGRGHYGYTF.

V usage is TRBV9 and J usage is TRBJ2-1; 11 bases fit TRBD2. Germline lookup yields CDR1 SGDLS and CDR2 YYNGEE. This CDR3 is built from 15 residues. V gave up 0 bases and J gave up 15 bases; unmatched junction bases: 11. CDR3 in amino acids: CASSVEGSGGALRFF. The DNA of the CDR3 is TGTGCCAGCAGCGTAGAGGGTAGCGGGGGGGCCCTTCGGTTCTTC.

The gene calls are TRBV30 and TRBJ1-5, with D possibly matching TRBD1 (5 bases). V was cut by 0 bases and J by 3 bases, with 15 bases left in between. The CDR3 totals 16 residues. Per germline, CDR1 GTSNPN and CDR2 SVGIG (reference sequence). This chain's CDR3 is CAWSVLKSGYNQPQHF. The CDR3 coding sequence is TGTGCCTGGAGTGTATTAAAGTCAGGGTACAATCAGCCCCAGCATTTT.

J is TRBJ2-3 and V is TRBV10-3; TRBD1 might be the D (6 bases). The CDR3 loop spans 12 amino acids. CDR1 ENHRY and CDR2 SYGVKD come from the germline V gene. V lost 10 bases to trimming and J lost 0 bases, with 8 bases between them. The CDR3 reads CATRGSTDTQYF. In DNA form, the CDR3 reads TGTGCCACGAGGGGGAGCACAGATACGCAGTATTTT.

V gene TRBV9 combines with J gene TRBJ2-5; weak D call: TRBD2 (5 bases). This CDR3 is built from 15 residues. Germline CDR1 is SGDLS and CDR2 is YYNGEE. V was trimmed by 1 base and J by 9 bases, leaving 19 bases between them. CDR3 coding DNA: TGTGCCAGCAGCGTAATCGCGGGCCCCGGGGTGTCCCAGTACTTC. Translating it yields CASSVIAGPGVSQYF.

CDR3 sequence (DNA): TGTGCCATCAGTGAGGCCAGGGACGCCTACAATGAGCAGTTCTTC. This encodes CAISEARDAYNEQFF. V is TRBV10-3 and J is TRBJ2-1, with D perhaps matching TRBD1 or TRBD2 (5 bases each). V shed 2 bases and J shed 2 bases, with 10 bases lying between them. This CDR3 contains 15 residues. CDR1 is ENHRY and CDR2 is SYGVKD in the germline V gene.

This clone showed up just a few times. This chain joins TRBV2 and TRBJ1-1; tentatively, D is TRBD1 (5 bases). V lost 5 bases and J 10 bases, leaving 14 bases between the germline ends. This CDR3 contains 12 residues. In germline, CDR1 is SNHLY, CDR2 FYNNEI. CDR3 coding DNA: TGTGCCAGCAGTCTGACAGAGCGGAGAGCTTTCTTT. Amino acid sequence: CASSLTERRAFF.

The DNA for the CDR3 is TGTGCCAGCAGCTTAGACAGCACCTACGAGCAGTACTTC. This translates into CASSLDSTYEQYF. The chain recombines TRBV7-9 with TRBJ2-7, with D uncertain. V lost 1 base to trimming and J lost 2 bases, with 6 bases between them. This CDR3 is 13 amino acids long. CDR1 and CDR2 (germline): SEHNR, FQNEAQ (reference sequence).

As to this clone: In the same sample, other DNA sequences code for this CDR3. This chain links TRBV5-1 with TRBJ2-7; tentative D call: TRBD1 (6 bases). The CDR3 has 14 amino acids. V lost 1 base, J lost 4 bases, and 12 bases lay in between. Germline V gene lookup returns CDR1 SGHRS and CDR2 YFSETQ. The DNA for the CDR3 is TGCGCCAGCAGCTTGACCGGACAGCCTTACGAGCAGTACTTC. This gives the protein CASSLTGQPYEQYF.

Here the CDR3 DNA reads TGTGCCAGCAGCTTACGGCGCGGGCGGGGGGAAAGCACAGATACGCAGTATTTT. This codes for CASSLRRGRGESTDTQYF. This chain connects TRBV7-8 to TRBJ2-3, with 8 bases lining up with TRBD2. The CDR3 has 18 amino acids. Per the germline V gene, CDR1 is SGHVS and CDR2 is FQNEAQ. V dropped 2 bases and J dropped 0; count of bases not matched to a gene: 10.

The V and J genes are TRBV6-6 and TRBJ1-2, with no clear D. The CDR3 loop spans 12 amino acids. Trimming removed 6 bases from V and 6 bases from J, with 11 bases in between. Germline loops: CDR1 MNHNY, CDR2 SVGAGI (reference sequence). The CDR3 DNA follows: TGTGCCAGCAGCGATACCTGGAATGGCTACACCTTC. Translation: CASSDTWNGYTF.

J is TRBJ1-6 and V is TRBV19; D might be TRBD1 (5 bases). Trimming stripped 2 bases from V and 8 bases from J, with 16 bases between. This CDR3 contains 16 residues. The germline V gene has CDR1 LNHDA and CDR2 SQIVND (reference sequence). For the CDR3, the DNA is TGTGCCAGTAGTATAAGGGGAGGGAATAGGGATTCACCCCTCCACTTT. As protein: CASSIRGGNRDSPLHF.

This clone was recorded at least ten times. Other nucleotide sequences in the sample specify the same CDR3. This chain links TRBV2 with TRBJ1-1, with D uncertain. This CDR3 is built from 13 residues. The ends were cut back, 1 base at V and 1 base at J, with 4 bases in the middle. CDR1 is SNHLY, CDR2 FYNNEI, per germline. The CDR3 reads CASSEEGNTEAFF. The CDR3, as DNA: TGTGCCAGCAGTGAAGAGGGGAACACTGAAGCTTTCTTT. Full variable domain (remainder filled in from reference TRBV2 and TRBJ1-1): EPEVTQTPSHQVTQMGQEVILRCVPISNHLYFYWYRQILGQKVEFLVSFYNNEISEKSEIFDDQFSVERPDGSNFTLKIRSTKLEDSAMYFCASSEEGNTEAFFGQGTRLTVV.